The 15 T cell receptor beta chains reported below all come from one sample, sequenced in a study of cytomegalovirus exposure and HLA in healthy donors. A multiplex PCR was run with 60 Vbeta primers and 13 Jbeta primers. Clones were read by immunoSEQ multiplex PCR, and TCRdb kept only the in-frame ones, dropping some. The data contain some 140,000 clones, more than 70% of them singletons. Sequencing used PBMCs. These TCRs come from a middle-aged man in good health and CMV-seropositive.

The chain employs TRBV6-5 and TRBJ1-1; D gene unclear. Germline V lookup: CDR1 MNHEY, CDR2 SVGAGI. There are 14 residues in the CDR3. V was trimmed by 7 bases and J by 1 base, leaving 13 bases between them. The CDR3 spells CASNYGRTNTEAFF. CDR3 coding DNA: TGTGCCAGCAACTACGGGAGGACGAACACTGAAGCTTTCTTT.

The chain couples TRBV5-5 to TRBJ1-2; no firm D call. V was pared by 3 bases and J by 2 bases, with 2 bases between. The length of the CDR3 is 11 residues. The V gene's germline CDR1 is SGHKS and CDR2 YYEKEE (reference sequence). CDR3 sequence: CASSSNYGYTF. As DNA, the CDR3 is TGTGCCAGCAGCTCGAACTATGGCTACACCTTC.

This chain connects TRBV2 to TRBJ2-7; possibly TRBD1 for D (5 bases). The V and J ends lost 6 bases and 1 base respectively, with 13 bases between them. This CDR3 has 14 residues. Germline V gene lookup returns CDR1 SNHLY and CDR2 FYNNEI. Written as DNA, the CDR3 is TGTGCCAGCAGAGCAAACAGGAATTCCTACGAGCAGTACTTC. Protein sequence: CASRANRNSYEQYF.

The chain has TRBV6-6 and TRBJ1-1; the D gene is possibly TRBD1 (5 bases). The CDR3 covers 13 residues. In germline, CDR1 is MNHNY, CDR2 SVGAGI (reference sequence). Trimming shortened V by 6 bases and J by 6 bases, and 14 bases separated the two germline ends. DNA for the CDR3: TGTGCCAGCAGAAGGACGGGGGGGTCTGAAGCTTTCTTT. Its translation: CASRRTGGSEAFF.

This clone appeared a single time. This rearrangement joins TRBV5-5 to TRBJ1-1, with a weak D call TRBD1 (5 bases). The V end lost 0 bases, the J end lost 1 base, and 10 bases lay between the germline ends. The V gene's germline CDR1 is SGHKS and CDR2 YYEKEE (reference sequence). CDR3 size: 15 residues. CDR3 loop: CASSLVWTPNTEAFF. The CDR3, as DNA: TGTGCCAGCAGCTTGGTCTGGACACCGAACACTGAAGCTTTCTTT.

This rearrangement joins TRBV4-1 to TRBJ2-5, with D maybe TRBD1 (5 bases). The CDR3 is 15 amino acids. Germline CDR1 reads MGHRA; CDR2 reads YSYEKL. V was cut by 1 base and J by 4 bases, with 13 bases left in between. CDR3 bases: TGCGCCAGCAGCCAAGTGGGCAGGGCCACAGAGACCCAGTACTTC. This codes for CASSQVGRATETQYF.

V is TRBV19 and J is TRBJ1-1; the D gene is possibly TRBD1 (5 bases). V was shortened by 1 base and J by 1 base, with 10 bases between the two germline ends. CDR1 LNHDA and CDR2 SQIVND come from the germline V gene (reference sequence). CDR3 length equals 15 residues. The CDR3: CASSIVGTTNTEAFF. The CDR3 DNA sequence: TGTGCCAGTAGTATAGTGGGGACTACGAACACTGAAGCTTTCTTT.

This sequence joins TRBV5-6 and TRBJ1-1, with 7 nucleotides matching TRBD1. Losses at the gene ends were 2 bases for V and 1 base for J; bases not matched to a gene: 5. CDR1 and CDR2 (germline): SGHDT, YYEEEE. This CDR3 has 15 residues. CDR3 coding DNA: TGTGCCAGCAGCTTTCGACAGGGTGGGAACACTGAAGCTTTCTTT. Protein sequence: CASSFRQGGNTEAFF.

The rearrangement links TRBV11-3 to TRBJ2-3, with 8 bases fitting TRBD1. CDR1 SGHNT and CDR2 YENEEA come from the germline V gene. CDR3 length equals 14 residues. V shed 4 bases and J 8 bases; nucleotides not matched to a gene: 8. The chain's CDR3 is CASSSGTGVGTQYF. The CDR3 DNA follows: TGTGCCAGCAGCTCGGGGACAGGAGTCGGTACGCAGTATTTT.

The chain is built from TRBV5-6 and TRBJ1-1; 8 bases agree with TRBD1. The germline V gene encodes CDR1 SGHDT and CDR2 YYEEEE. This CDR3 spans 15 amino acids. The junction had 8 bases not matched to a gene; V was cut back by 4 bases and J by 3 bases. The CDR3 region has the DNA TGTGCCAGCAGCAGAACAGGGGGGACGGACACTGAAGCTTTCTTT. This codes for CASSRTGGTDTEAFF.

The gene calls are TRBV5-6 and TRBJ1-2; D may be TRBD1 (6 bases). V lost 0 bases to trimming and J lost 6 bases, with 9 bases between them. This CDR3 has 13 residues. The V gene's germline CDR1 is SGHDT and CDR2 YYEEEE. The CDR3 DNA is TGTGCCAGCAGCTTGGGAGGGGGTGATGGCTACACCTTC. Its translation: CASSLGGGDGYTF.

The rearrangement links TRBV5-6 to TRBJ2-3, with 9 nucleotides matching TRBD1. With V trimmed by 4 bases and J by 4 bases, 4 bases remained unmatched. Per germline, CDR1 SGHDT and CDR2 YYEEEE. CDR3 length: 14 amino acids. The CDR3 loop is CASSRDRVSDTQYF. The CDR3 DNA follows: TGTGCCAGCAGCCGGGACAGGGTGTCAGATACGCAGTATTTT. Full variable domain (outside the CDR3, taken from reference TRBV5-6 and TRBJ2-3): DAGVTQSPTHLIKTRGQQVTLRCSPKSGHDTVSWYQQALGQGPQFIFQYYEEEERQRGNFPDRFSGHQFPNYSSELNVNALLLGDSALYLCASSRDRVSDTQYFGPGTRLTVL.

The chain uses TRBV28 and TRBJ1-2; D unclear. The CDR3 covers 13 residues. Germline values: CDR1 MDHEN, CDR2 SYDVKM. The V end was cut by 2 bases, the J end by 8 bases, with 12 bases between. CDR3 residues: CASSLEGGRGYTF. The CDR3 bases are TGTGCCAGCAGTTTAGAGGGCGGAAGAGGCTACACCTTC.

This chain connects TRBV14 to TRBJ2-7; 8 bases map to TRBD1. The germline CDR1 and CDR2 sequences are SGHDN and FVKESK. The length of the CDR3 is 15 residues. V lost 4 bases to trimming and J lost 7 bases; unmatched junction nucleotides: 12. The CDR3 nucleotides read TGTGCCAGCAGCCCGCAGGACAGGGTGGGTAGGGAGCAGTACTTC. Translated, it gives CASSPQDRVGREQYF.

The rearrangement joins TRBV7-6 to TRBJ1-5; 10 nucleotides line up with TRBD1. V dropped 4 bases and J dropped 2; count of bases not matched to a gene: 2. The CDR3 totals 15 residues. In germline, CDR1 is SGHVS, CDR2 FNYEAQ. The CDR3 DNA reads TGTGCCAGCAGCTCAGGACAGGGGGGCAATCAGCCCCAGCATTTT. Amino acid sequence: CASSSGQGGNQPQHF.